This T cell receptor beta chain was captured by sequencing in a study of blood T cells in healthy people across ages. The CDR3 extends over 12 amino acids. V was shortened by 1 base and J by 12 bases, with 12 bases between the two germline ends. Per the germline V gene, CDR1 is SEHNR and CDR2 is FQNEAQ (reference sequence). This clonotype was seen many times. For the second PCR, which ran for 7 to 11 cycles, a sample-barcoded 5' primer and a J-beta primer mix were used. Each CDR3 protein gets one entry after TCRdb re-called the 5' RACE reads with MiXCR. The data contain some 880,000 distinct CDR3 sequences, about 37% of them singletons.

This clonotype was obtained from a man in his late teens or twenties in good health. What was sequenced was blood. The chain joins TRBV7-9 to TRBJ1-2; a possible D gene is TRBD1 (6 bases). The CDR3 loop reads CASSLEGGRDTF. As DNA, the CDR3 is TGTGCCAGCAGCTTAGAAGGGGGAAGGGACACCTTC.